These T cell receptor beta chains were read from a single sample in a study of T cell repertoires in cytomegalovirus infection. One entry per CDR3 protein results from TCRdb running MiXCR on the reads. The sample has approximately 910,000 distinct CDR3 sequences, roughly 31% seen once. Their antigens are not known. Sample: cultured CD8+ T cells from PBMCs, taken from culture after CMV antigen stimulation. The receptors shown here come from a human donor in good health (CMV status not recorded). Some clones in this sample may be carry-over from other donors' samples. CDR3s include the opening cysteine and the closing phenylalanine or tryptophan. A D gene is named only where the DNA matches it firmly. Some rows have no size entry. The others give once, few or many, or a class for an expanded clone.

clone_size	v_call	d_call	j_call	cdr3_nt	cdr3_aa
few	TRBV10-3	TRBD2	TRBJ2-3	TGTGCCATCAGTTGGACTAGCGGGGACTCAGATACGCAGTATTTT	CAISWTSGDSDTQYF
NA	TRBV11-3	TRBD2	TRBJ2-3	TGTGCCAGCAGCCCCTGGACTAGCGGGGAACCCACCACACAAGATACGCAGTATTTT	CASSPWTSGEPTTQDTQYF
NA	TRBV6-1	NA	TRBJ1-5	TGTGCCAGCAGTGAAGGGTCAGGGAGGGTTCAGCCCCAGCATTTT	CASSEGSGRVQPQHF
many	TRBV7-3	NA	TRBJ2-5	TGTGCCAGCAGCTTAACGAACCAAGAGACCCAGTACTTC	CASSLTNQETQYF
few	TRBV12-3/TRBV12-4	NA	TRBJ1-2	TGTGCCAGCAGTCCCTCCCCGAACTATGGCTACACCTTC	CASSPSPNYGYTF
few	TRBV4-1	TRBD1	TRBJ1-1	TGCGCCAGCAGCCACATACGACAGGGTAGGACGGAAGCTTTCTTT	CASSHIRQGRTEAFF
NA	TRBV27	NA	TRBJ2-3	TGTGCCAGCAGTTTATCGATTGGTTCCACTAGCACAGATACGCAGTATTTT	CASSLSIGSTSTDTQYF
few	TRBV10-3	NA	TRBJ2-3	TGTGCCATCAGTGAGTCGATAGGGGCCACAGATACGCAGTATTTT	CAISESIGATDTQYF
NA	TRBV14	NA	TRBJ1-2	TGTGCCAGCAGCCAACGAAATGATGGCTACACCTTC	CASSQRNDGYTF
many	TRBV10-3	NA	TRBJ2-1	TGTGCCATCAGTGATCCAGGGCGGCTCAATGAGCAGTTCTTC	CAISDPGRLNEQFF
NA	TRBV2	NA	TRBJ1-4	TGTGCCAGCAGTCTACGGACAGTACGGGGGGATGAAAAACTGTTTTTT	CASSLRTVRGDEKLFF